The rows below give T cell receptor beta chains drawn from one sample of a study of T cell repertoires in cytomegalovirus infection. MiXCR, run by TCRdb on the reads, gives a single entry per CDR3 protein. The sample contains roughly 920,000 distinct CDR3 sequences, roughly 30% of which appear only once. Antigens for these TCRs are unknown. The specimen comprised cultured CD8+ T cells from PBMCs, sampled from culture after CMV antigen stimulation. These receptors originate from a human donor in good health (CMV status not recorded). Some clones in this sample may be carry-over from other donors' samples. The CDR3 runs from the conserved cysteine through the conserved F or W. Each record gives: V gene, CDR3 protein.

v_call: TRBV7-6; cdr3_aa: CASSRDGGGEQYF
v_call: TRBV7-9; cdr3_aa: CASSLAPGGGETQYF
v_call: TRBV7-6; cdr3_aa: CASSLKNRGRAYGYTF
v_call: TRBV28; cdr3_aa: CASSHGQYSNQPQHF
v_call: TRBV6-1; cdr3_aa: CASRLQGPTEAFF
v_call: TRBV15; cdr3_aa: CATSPRWGEVGTEAFF
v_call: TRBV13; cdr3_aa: CASSLISHSEGYEKLFF
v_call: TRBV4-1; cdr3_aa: CASSQPPGRSYNEQFF
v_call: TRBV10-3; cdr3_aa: CAISDPGLAGSLSTDTQYF
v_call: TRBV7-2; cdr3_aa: CASSQRENQPQHF
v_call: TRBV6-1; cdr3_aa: CASRGRRQSYEQYF
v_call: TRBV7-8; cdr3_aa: CASSLEVLPYEQYF
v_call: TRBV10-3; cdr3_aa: CAISESAADYGYTF
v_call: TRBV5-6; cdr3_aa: CASSLIEKIQYF
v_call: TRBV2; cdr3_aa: CASSAGVANYGYTF
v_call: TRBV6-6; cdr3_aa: CAESERGQSDSPLHF
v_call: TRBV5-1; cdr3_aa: CASSLGPLSGANVLTF
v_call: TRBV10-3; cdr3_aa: CAITTDRGYNEQFF
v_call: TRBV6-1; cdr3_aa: CASSEGRGLLTDTQYF
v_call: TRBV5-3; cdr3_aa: CASSSPSGTDTQYF